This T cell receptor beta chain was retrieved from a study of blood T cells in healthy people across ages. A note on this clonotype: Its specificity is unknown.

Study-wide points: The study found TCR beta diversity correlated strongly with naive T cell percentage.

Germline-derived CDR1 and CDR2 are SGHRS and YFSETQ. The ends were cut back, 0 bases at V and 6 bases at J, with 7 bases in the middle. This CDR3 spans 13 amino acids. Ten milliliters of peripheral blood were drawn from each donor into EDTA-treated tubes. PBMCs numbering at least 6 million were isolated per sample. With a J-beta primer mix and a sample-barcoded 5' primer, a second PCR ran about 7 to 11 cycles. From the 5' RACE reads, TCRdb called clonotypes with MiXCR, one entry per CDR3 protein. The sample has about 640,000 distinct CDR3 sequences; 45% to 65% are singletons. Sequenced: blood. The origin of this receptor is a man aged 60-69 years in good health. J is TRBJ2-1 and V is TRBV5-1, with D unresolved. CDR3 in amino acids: CASSLEVGNEQFF. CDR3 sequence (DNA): TGCGCCAGCAGCTTGGAGGTCGGCAATGAGCAGTTCTTC.